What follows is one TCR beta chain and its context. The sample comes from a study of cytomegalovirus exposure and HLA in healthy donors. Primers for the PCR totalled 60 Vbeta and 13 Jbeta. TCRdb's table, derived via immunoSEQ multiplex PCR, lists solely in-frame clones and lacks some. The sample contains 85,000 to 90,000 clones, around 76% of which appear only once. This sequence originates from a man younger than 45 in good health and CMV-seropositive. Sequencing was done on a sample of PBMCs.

In DNA form, the CDR3 reads TGTGCCAGCAGCCTCGTACAGGGGGCGGGGGGCTACACCTTC. Translated: CASSLVQGAGGYTF. V and J are TRBV14 and TRBJ1-2; the match to TRBD1 covers 9 bases. The V gene end was trimmed by 4 bases and the J gene end by 8 bases; junction bases not matched to a gene: 8. CDR1 is SGHDN and CDR2 is FVKESK in the germline V gene. The CDR3 totals 14 residues.